Listed below are T cell receptor beta chains from one sample, sequenced in a study of a mutant IDH1 vaccine in newly diagnosed glioma. Only in-frame clones appear in the TCRdb table, and some are missing; sequencing was by immunoSEQ multiplex PCR. The sample records around 60,000 clones, 80% to 90% being singletons. No cognate antigen is known for these TCRs. Material: PBMCs, obtained from a glioma patient whose treatment included an IDH1 peptide vaccine. The receptors were gathered from a man aged 30-40 years with glioma. The CDR3 runs from the conserved cysteine through the conserved F or W. The D gene is left open where the match is weak. The size entry is marked missing in some rows and otherwise reads once, few, many or a size class.

TRBJ1-3 | TRBV11-1 | NA | NA | CASSAGEGNTIYF | TGTGCCAGCAGCGCCGGAGAGGGAAACACCATATATTTT
TRBJ2-5 | TRBV15 | NA | NA | CATSGKVIGPPRRETQYF | TGTGCCACCAGCGGAAAGGTTATTGGACCCCCGAGGAGGGAGACCCAGTACTTC
TRBJ1-1 | TRBV4-2 | NA | few | CASSLQGGDTEAFF | TGTGCCAGCAGCCTGCAGGGTGGCGACACTGAAGCTTTCTTT
TRBJ2-5 | TRBV6-6 | NA | NA | CASSYSMQDREQYF | TGTGCCAGCAGTTACTCGATGCAGGACCGGGAGCAGTACTTC
TRBJ1-2 | TRBV9 | NA | NA | CASSVEQNYGYTF | TGTGCCAGCAGCGTAGAACAGAACTATGGCTACACCTTC
TRBJ1-2 | TRBV29-1 | NA | NA | CSVPGPGFGYTF | TGCAGCGTTCCGGGACCTGGGTTTGGCTACACCTTC
TRBJ1-1 | TRBV19 | NA | NA | CASSIGFPRGAFF | TGTGCCAGTAGTATAGGGTTTCCGAGGGGAGCTTTCTTT
TRBJ2-5 | TRBV11-3 | NA | once | CASSSRGSAIETQYF | TGTGCCAGCAGCTCCAGGGGTTCGGCCATAGAGACCCAGTACTTC
TRBJ1-1 | TRBV5-4 | TRBD1 | few | CASISQLPDRGPNTEAFF | TGTGCCAGCATCTCCCAATTACCGGACAGGGGACCGAACACTGAAGCTTTCTTT
TRBJ2-7 | TRBV5-1 | NA | NA | CASSLFVLSSYEQYF | TGCGCCAGCAGCTTGTTTGTGCTGAGCTCCTACGAGCAGTACTTC
TRBJ2-1 | TRBV5-1 | TRBD2 | once | CASSPWGDSGGPGSYNEQFF | TGCGCCAGCAGTCCCTGGGGTGATAGCGGGGGGCCCGGCTCCTACAATGAGCAGTTCTTC
TRBJ1-1 | TRBV6-1 | NA | NA | CASHLGMGAFF | TGTGCCAGCCATCTGGGTATGGGTGCTTTCTTT
TRBJ1-6 | TRBV30 | TRBD1 | NA | CAWDRGRGYNSPLHF | TGTGCCTGGGACAGGGGGCGCGGGTATAATTCACCCCTCCACTTT
TRBJ2-1 | TRBV4-2 | NA | NA | CASSRTHEQFF | TGTGCCAGCAGCCGTACCCATGAGCAGTTCTTC
TRBJ2-7 | TRBV18 | TRBD2 | NA | CASSPTGTSGYEQYF | TGTGCCAGCTCGCCAACCGGGACTAGCGGCTACGAGCAGTACTTC
TRBJ2-6 | TRBV7-6 | NA | NA | CASSFWNSGANVLTF | TGTGCCAGCAGCTTTTGGAACTCTGGGGCCAACGTCCTGACTTTC
TRBJ2-3 | TRBV29-1 | NA | NA | CSVSPRRSPNTQYF | TGCAGCGTCTCTCCGAGGCGAAGCCCCAATACGCAGTATTTT
TRBJ2-3 | TRBV6-5 | TRBD2 | NA | CASSTGLPLTDTQYF | TGTGCCAGCAGTACGGGACTACCCCTCACAGATACGCAGTATTTT
TRBJ1-6 | TRBV18 | NA | once | CASSQGGTSYNSPLHF | TGTGCCAGCTCACAGGGGGGTACGTCCTATAATTCACCCCTCCACTTT
TRBJ2-3 | TRBV9 | TRBD2 | once | CASSAAGGITDTQYF | TGTGCCAGCAGCGCGGCGGGGGGAATAACAGATACGCAGTATTTT
TRBJ2-6 | TRBV11-2 | NA | NA | CASSLEAGNSGANVLTF | TGTGCCAGCAGCTTGGAGGCAGGTAACTCTGGGGCCAACGTCCTGACTTTC
TRBJ2-3 | TRBV4-1 | TRBD1 | NA | CASSQAADRDPTDTQYF | TGCGCCAGCAGCCAAGCCGCGGACAGGGATCCCACAGATACGCAGTATTTT
TRBJ2-2 | TRBV9 | NA | once | CASSVGGANTGELFF | TGTGCCAGCAGCGTCGGGGGAGCGAACACCGGGGAGCTGTTTTTT
TRBJ2-3 | TRBV14 | NA | NA | CASSQTLGPDTQYF | TGTGCCAGCAGCCAAACCCTGGGCCCAGATACGCAGTATTTT
TRBJ1-1 | TRBV7-9 | NA | NA | CASSLTGSTPNTEAFF | TGTGCCAGCAGCTTAACCGGCAGCACACCGAACACTGAAGCTTTCTTT
TRBJ2-3 | TRBV18 | NA | few | CASSPSQGTDTQYF | TGTGCCAGCTCACCAAGCCAGGGCACAGATACGCAGTATTTT
TRBJ2-7 | TRBV11-2 | TRBD1 | NA | CASTPRGGQGYEQYF | TGTGCCAGCACCCCCAGAGGGGGACAGGGCTACGAGCAGTACTTC
TRBJ2-1 | TRBV5-4 | NA | NA | CASSPKGRDNEQFF | TGTGCCAGCAGCCCGAAGGGTAGAGACAATGAGCAGTTCTTC
TRBJ1-6 | TRBV2 | NA | few | CASSRGLQGSPLHF | TGTGCCAGCAGCCGCGGTTTACAGGGATCACCCCTCCACTTT
TRBJ1-1 | TRBV2 | NA | NA | CASRLVSGTEAFF | TGTGCCAGCAGGCTCGTATCGGGCACTGAAGCTTTCTTT
TRBJ2-5 | TRBV18 | TRBD2 | once | CASSPYSGGIQETQYF | TGTGCCAGCTCACCATACAGCGGGGGGATCCAAGAGACCCAGTACTTC
TRBJ2-7 | TRBV5-6 | NA | NA | CASNLRWQRSSYEQYF | TGTGCCAGCAACCTGAGGTGGCAGCGCAGCTCCTACGAGCAGTACTTC
TRBJ2-1 | TRBV6-5 | NA | NA | CASSYSRSFGWDEQFF | TGTGCCAGCAGTTACTCTAGAAGTTTCGGGTGGGATGAGCAGTTCTTC
TRBJ2-1 | TRBV29-1 | NA | once | CSVEGFNEQFF | TGCAGCGTTGAAGGGTTTAATGAGCAGTTCTTC
TRBJ2-7 | TRBV10-1 | NA | NA | CASSGTLSYEQYF | TGCGCCAGCAGTGGGACACTTTCCTACGAGCAGTACTTC
TRBJ2-3 | TRBV5-1 | NA | NA | CASSFAGYSTDTQYF | TGCGCCAGCAGCTTTGCAGGATATAGCACAGATACGCAGTATTTT
TRBJ1-3 | TRBV6-5 | NA | NA | CASKRLQSGNTIYF | TGTGCCAGCAAAAGACTCCAAAGTGGAAACACCATATATTTT
TRBJ1-4 | TRBV9 | NA | once | CASSVGYGNPHSGQLFF | TGTGCCAGCAGCGTCGGATACGGGAACCCCCACTCGGGGCAACTGTTTTTT
TRBJ2-7 | TRBV27 | TRBD2 | NA | CASSSRGLGNYEQYF | TGTGCCAGCAGTTCCCGGGGACTAGGAAACTACGAGCAGTACTTC
TRBJ1-1 | TRBV7-8 | TRBD1 | few | CASSWTASGGTEAFF | TGTGCCAGCAGCTGGACTGCCTCAGGGGGCACTGAAGCTTTCTTT
TRBJ2-2 | TRBV6-4 | TRBD2 | medium-sized | CASSDLAGNTGELFF | TGTGCCAGCAGTGACCTAGCGGGGAACACCGGGGAGCTGTTTTTT
TRBJ1-6 | TRBV4-1 | NA | few | CASSHAGGTSLGSYNSPLHF | TGCGCCAGCAGCCATGCTGGAGGGACCTCCTTGGGCTCCTATAATTCACCCCTCCACTTT
TRBJ1-2 | TRBV9 | NA | NA | CASSVAQLQVYGYTF | TGTGCCAGCAGCGTAGCTCAGCTCCAGGTCTATGGCTACACCTTC
TRBJ1-1 | TRBV11-2 | NA | NA | CASSLDPLLKGENTEAFF | TGTGCCAGCAGCTTAGATCCCCTTCTTAAAGGAGAAAACACTGAAGCTTTCTTT
TRBJ2-2 | TRBV4-2 | TRBD2 | NA | CASSQDGAGGPNTVELFF | TGTGCCAGCAGCCAAGATGGGGCGGGGGGGCCTAACACCGTGGAGCTGTTTTTT
TRBJ2-1 | TRBV10-2 | TRBD2 | NA | CASSETSGGTLNNEQFF | TGCGCCAGCAGTGAGACTAGCGGGGGGACCTTAAACAATGAGCAGTTCTTC
TRBJ1-4 | TRBV5-1 | TRBD1 | NA | CASSQGGRTNEKLFF | TGCGCCAGCAGTCAGGGGGGAAGGACTAATGAAAAACTGTTTTTT
TRBJ2-1 | TRBV5-4 | NA | NA | CASSPYGGATYNEQFF | TGTGCCAGCAGCCCCTATGGGGGCGCCACCTACAATGAGCAGTTCTTC
TRBJ1-2 | TRBV7-2 | TRBD1 | NA | CASSLDRGYGYTF | TGTGCCAGCAGCTTAGACAGGGGTTATGGCTACACCTTC
TRBJ1-4 | TRBV29-1 | NA | NA | CSVEDLTGGGEKLFF | TGCAGCGTTGAAGATCTTACCGGGGGTGGTGAAAAACTGTTTTTT
TRBJ1-4 | TRBV4-1 | NA | NA | CASSQGPVEKLFF | TGCGCCAGCAGCCAGGGACCGGTTGAAAAACTGTTTTTT
TRBJ1-6 | TRBV6-1 | NA | NA | CASGTPSSYNSPLHF | TGTGCCAGCGGAACTCCGAGCTCCTATAATTCACCCCTCCACTTT